Given below is one T cell receptor beta chain in context. What it binds is unknown. Timing groups of about 4 and about 12 weeks for second doses were pooled. This entry is derived from a study of T cell responses to AZD1222 COVID-19 vaccine. Germline CDR1 reads MNHNY; CDR2 reads SVGAGI (reference sequence). Trimming left V 0 bases short and J 4 bases short, with 4 bases between. This CDR3 is 13 amino acids long. Sequencing used immunoSEQ multiplex PCR; TCRdb keeps in-frame clones, though not all of them. In the table there are about 63,000 clones, roughly 80% of which are singletons. Whole-study results and caveats: Seropositive status at baseline applied to only six AZD1222 recipients. The sample set comprised mostly white British donors with more females, and clonal diversity was possibly underestimated.

The material was peripheral blood, obtained 28 days after the second AZD1222 dose. The chain carries TRBV6-6 and TRBJ2-1; the D is unclear. The receptor was derived from an adult who received the AZD1222 COVID-19 vaccine. In nucleotides, the CDR3 is TGTGCCAGCAGTTACTCAAATTACAATGAGCAGTTCTTC. Its protein product is CASSYSNYNEQFF.